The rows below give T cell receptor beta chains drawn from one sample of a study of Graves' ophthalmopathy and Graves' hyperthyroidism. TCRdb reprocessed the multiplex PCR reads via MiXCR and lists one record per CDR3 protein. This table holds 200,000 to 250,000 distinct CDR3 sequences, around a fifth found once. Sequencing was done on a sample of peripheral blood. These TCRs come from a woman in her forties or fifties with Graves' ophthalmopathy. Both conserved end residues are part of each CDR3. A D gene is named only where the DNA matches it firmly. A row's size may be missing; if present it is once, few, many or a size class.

CDR3 protein: CASSLGYPVAPLHF
CDR3 DNA: TGTGCCAGCAGCTTAGGTTATCCCGTGGCACCCCTCCACTTT
clone size: many
D gene: .
J gene: TRBJ1-6
CDR3 length: 14
V gene: TRBV7-2

CDR3 protein: CASSFSGQNEQYF
CDR3 DNA: TGTGCCAGCAGTTTTTCGGGGCAGAACGAGCAGTACTTC
clone size: once
D gene: .
J gene: TRBJ2-7
CDR3 length: 13
V gene: TRBV12-3/TRBV12-4

CDR3 protein: CASSIRTGGASGANVLTF
CDR3 DNA: TGTGCCAGTAGTATACGAACAGGGGGAGCTTCTGGGGCCAACGTCCTGACTTTC
clone size: many
D gene: TRBD1
J gene: TRBJ2-6
CDR3 length: 18
V gene: TRBV19

CDR3 protein: CASSPHRAGNTIYF
CDR3 DNA: TGTGCCAGCAGTCCCCACAGGGCTGGAAACACCATATATTTT
clone size: many
D gene: .
J gene: TRBJ1-3
CDR3 length: 14
V gene: TRBV28

CDR3 protein: CSVDGNTEAFF
CDR3 DNA: TGCAGCGTTGATGGAAACACTGAAGCTTTCTTT
clone size: many
D gene: .
J gene: TRBJ1-1
CDR3 length: 11
V gene: TRBV29-1

CDR3 protein: CASSLSTSGSFPKNIQYF
CDR3 DNA: TGTGCCAGCAGCTTATCGACTAGCGGGAGCTTTCCCAAAAACATTCAGTACTTC
clone size: .
D gene: TRBD2
J gene: TRBJ2-4
CDR3 length: 18
V gene: TRBV5-5

CDR3 protein: CAISDLGVYGYTF
CDR3 DNA: TGTGCCATCAGTGATTTAGGGGTCTATGGCTACACCTTC
clone size: many
D gene: .
J gene: TRBJ1-2
CDR3 length: 13
V gene: TRBV10-3

CDR3 protein: CATSDQSSGIYEQYF
CDR3 DNA: TGTGCCACCAGTGACCAGAGTAGCGGGATTTACGAGCAGTACTTC
clone size: .
D gene: TRBD2
J gene: TRBJ2-7
CDR3 length: 15
V gene: TRBV24-1

CDR3 protein: CSARARTNQPQHF
CDR3 DNA: TGCAGTGCTAGAGCACGGACCAATCAGCCCCAGCATTTT
clone size: many
D gene: .
J gene: TRBJ1-5
CDR3 length: 13
V gene: TRBV20-1

CDR3 protein: CASSFPSVPGSETQYF
CDR3 DNA: TGTGCCAGCAGTTTTCCTTCCGTCCCCGGTAGCGAGACCCAGTACTTC
clone size: .
D gene: .
J gene: TRBJ2-5
CDR3 length: 16
V gene: TRBV28

CDR3 protein: CASSDRGNTGELFF
CDR3 DNA: TGTGCCAGCAGTGACAGGGGTAACACCGGGGAGCTGTTTTTT
clone size: many
D gene: TRBD1
J gene: TRBJ2-2
CDR3 length: 14
V gene: TRBV27

CDR3 protein: CSARGLPYEQYF
CDR3 DNA: TGCAGTGCCAGGGGACTACCCTACGAGCAGTACTTC
clone size: many
D gene: .
J gene: TRBJ2-7
CDR3 length: 12
V gene: TRBV20-1

CDR3 protein: CASSLKSIVYGYTF
CDR3 DNA: TGTGCCAGCAGTTTGAAGTCGATCGTTTATGGCTACACCTTC
clone size: many
D gene: .
J gene: TRBJ1-2
CDR3 length: 14
V gene: TRBV28

CDR3 protein: CASTVQDPEAFF
CDR3 DNA: TGTGCCAGCACCGTTCAGGACCCTGAAGCTTTCTTT
clone size: many
D gene: .
J gene: TRBJ1-1
CDR3 length: 12
V gene: TRBV2

CDR3 protein: CSAITGANVLTF
CDR3 DNA: TGCAGTGCTATAACTGGGGCCAACGTCCTGACTTTC
clone size: .
D gene: .
J gene: TRBJ2-6
CDR3 length: 12
V gene: TRBV20-1

CDR3 protein: CASSYRLGNQPQHF
CDR3 DNA: TGTGCCAGCAGTTACAGACTGGGCAATCAGCCCCAGCATTTT
clone size: many
D gene: .
J gene: TRBJ1-5
CDR3 length: 14
V gene: TRBV6-5

CDR3 protein: CASSATWYQETQYF
CDR3 DNA: TGTGCCAGCAGTGCGACCTGGTACCAAGAGACCCAGTACTTC
clone size: many
D gene: .
J gene: TRBJ2-5
CDR3 length: 14
V gene: TRBV2

CDR3 protein: CSATLQGEGAKNIQYF
CDR3 DNA: TGCAGTGCCACCTTACAGGGAGAAGGGGCCAAAAACATTCAGTACTTC
clone size: many
D gene: .
J gene: TRBJ2-4
CDR3 length: 16
V gene: TRBV20-1

CDR3 protein: CATSPRLVGEQYF
CDR3 DNA: TGTGCCACCTCACCCCGCCTTGTGGGGGAGCAGTACTTC
clone size: .
D gene: .
J gene: TRBJ2-7
CDR3 length: 13
V gene: TRBV6-2/TRBV6-3

CDR3 protein: CASSLATGSGYEQYF
CDR3 DNA: TGTGCCAGCAGCTTAGCGACGGGGTCGGGGTACGAGCAGTACTTC
clone size: many
D gene: .
J gene: TRBJ2-7
CDR3 length: 15
V gene: TRBV7-8

CDR3 protein: CSVDQGTGELFF
CDR3 DNA: TGCAGCGTTGATCAGGGAACCGGGGAGCTGTTTTTT
clone size: many
D gene: .
J gene: TRBJ2-2
CDR3 length: 12
V gene: TRBV29-1

CDR3 protein: CASSPGQSSYNSPLHF
CDR3 DNA: TGCGCCAGCAGCCCGGGACAGAGCTCCTATAATTCACCCCTCCACTTT
clone size: many
D gene: TRBD1
J gene: TRBJ1-6
CDR3 length: 16
V gene: TRBV5-1

CDR3 protein: CASSDRGGQPQHF
CDR3 DNA: TGTGCCAGCAGCGACAGGGGTGGACAGCCCCAGCATTTT
clone size: many
D gene: TRBD1
J gene: TRBJ1-5
CDR3 length: 13
V gene: TRBV2

CDR3 protein: CASSIRLAGGLRELFF
CDR3 DNA: TGTGCCAGTAGTATAAGGCTAGCGGGAGGGCTCCGGGAGCTGTTTTTT
clone size: few
D gene: TRBD2
J gene: TRBJ2-2
CDR3 length: 16
V gene: TRBV19

CDR3 protein: CASSLVVLAGYEQYF
CDR3 DNA: TGTGCCAGCAGCTTAGTGGTTTTAGCGGGGTACGAGCAGTACTTC
clone size: many
D gene: TRBD2
J gene: TRBJ2-7
CDR3 length: 15
V gene: TRBV11-2

CDR3 protein: CASSLAGGGHQPQHF
CDR3 DNA: TGCGCCAGCAGCTTGGCCGGGGGGGGGCATCAGCCCCAGCATTTT
clone size: many
D gene: .
J gene: TRBJ1-5
CDR3 length: 15
V gene: TRBV5-1

CDR3 protein: CASSLGVNSPLHF
CDR3 DNA: TGTGCCAGCAGCTTAGGCGTGAATTCACCCCTCCACTTT
clone size: many
D gene: .
J gene: TRBJ1-6
CDR3 length: 13
V gene: TRBV11-2

CDR3 protein: CASSTGYGYTF
CDR3 DNA: TGTGCCAGTAGTACGGGTTATGGCTACACCTTC
clone size: many
D gene: .
J gene: TRBJ1-2
CDR3 length: 11
V gene: TRBV19

CDR3 protein: CASSLDRSKNIQYF
CDR3 DNA: TGTGCCAGCAGTTTGGACAGGAGCAAAAACATTCAGTACTTC
clone size: many
D gene: TRBD1
J gene: TRBJ2-4
CDR3 length: 14
V gene: TRBV6-5

CDR3 protein: CASSLNGAGFGYTF
CDR3 DNA: TGCGCCAGCAGCTTGAACGGCGCGGGGTTCGGCTACACCTTC
clone size: many
D gene: .
J gene: TRBJ1-2
CDR3 length: 14
V gene: TRBV5-1

CDR3 protein: CSALGQGYEQYF
CDR3 DNA: TGCAGTGCTCTTGGACAGGGCTACGAGCAGTACTTC
clone size: .
D gene: TRBD1
J gene: TRBJ2-7
CDR3 length: 12
V gene: TRBV20-1

CDR3 protein: CASSKRTPPTEAFF
CDR3 DNA: TGTGCCAGCTCGAAGCGTACACCTCCCACTGAAGCTTTCTTT
clone size: .
D gene: .
J gene: TRBJ1-1
CDR3 length: 14
V gene: TRBV27

CDR3 protein: CASSFGLGNIQYF
CDR3 DNA: TGTGCCAGCAGTTTCGGACTTGGTAACATTCAGTACTTC
clone size: few
D gene: .
J gene: TRBJ2-4
CDR3 length: 13
V gene: TRBV27

CDR3 protein: CAISERFTDNNSPLHF
CDR3 DNA: TGTGCCATCAGTGAGCGCTTCACAGATAATAATTCACCCCTCCACTTT
clone size: .
D gene: .
J gene: TRBJ1-6
CDR3 length: 16
V gene: TRBV10-3

CDR3 protein: CAWGDYHTGELFF
CDR3 DNA: TGTGCCTGGGGGGACTACCACACCGGGGAGCTGTTTTTT
clone size: many
D gene: TRBD2
J gene: TRBJ2-2
CDR3 length: 13
V gene: TRBV30

CDR3 protein: CASSRGPAVYEQYF
CDR3 DNA: TGTGCCAGCAGTCGAGGACCAGCGGTCTACGAGCAGTACTTC
clone size: few
D gene: .
J gene: TRBJ2-7
CDR3 length: 14
V gene: TRBV12-3/TRBV12-4

CDR3 protein: CASSSERLAGNYEQYF
CDR3 DNA: TGTGCCAGCAGTTCCGAAAGACTAGCGGGGAACTACGAGCAGTACTTC
clone size: many
D gene: TRBD2
J gene: TRBJ2-7
CDR3 length: 16
V gene: TRBV12-3/TRBV12-4

CDR3 protein: CASSFPGTVQETQYF
CDR3 DNA: TGTGCCAGCAGCTTTCCAGGGACAGTCCAAGAGACCCAGTACTTC
clone size: .
D gene: TRBD1
J gene: TRBJ2-5
CDR3 length: 15
V gene: TRBV11-2

CDR3 protein: CASSLVQGTEAFF
CDR3 DNA: TGTGCCAGCAGCTTAGTACAGGGCACTGAAGCTTTCTTT
clone size: many
D gene: .
J gene: TRBJ1-1
CDR3 length: 13
V gene: TRBV7-9

CDR3 protein: CASSYASGAIQETQYF
CDR3 DNA: TGTGCCAGCAGTTACGCTTCCGGGGCCATTCAAGAGACCCAGTACTTC
clone size: .
D gene: .
J gene: TRBJ2-5
CDR3 length: 16
V gene: TRBV6-5

CDR3 protein: CASKGIFGEQYF
CDR3 DNA: TGTGCCAGTAAAGGTATATTTGGGGAGCAGTACTTC
clone size: once
D gene: .
J gene: TRBJ2-7
CDR3 length: 12
V gene: TRBV19

CDR3 protein: CASSFEGKDYGYTF
CDR3 DNA: TGCGCCAGCAGCTTCGAGGGCAAAGACTATGGCTACACCTTC
clone size: many
D gene: .
J gene: TRBJ1-2
CDR3 length: 14
V gene: TRBV5-1

CDR3 protein: CSAPQKGLAGGYEQYF
CDR3 DNA: TGCAGTGCTCCCCAGAAAGGACTAGCGGGAGGATACGAGCAGTACTTC
clone size: few
D gene: TRBD2
J gene: TRBJ2-7
CDR3 length: 16
V gene: TRBV20-1

CDR3 protein: CSARETAARVTLEAFF
CDR3 DNA: TGCAGTGCTAGAGAAACGGCTGCGCGGGTTACCCTTGAAGCTTTCTTT
clone size: many
D gene: .
J gene: TRBJ1-1
CDR3 length: 16
V gene: TRBV20-1

CDR3 protein: CASSKRDPTYEQYF
CDR3 DNA: TGTGCCAGCAGTAAGCGGGACCCTACCTACGAGCAGTACTTC
clone size: .
D gene: TRBD2
J gene: TRBJ2-7
CDR3 length: 14
V gene: TRBV6-2/TRBV6-3

CDR3 protein: CASRTERGSYEQYF
CDR3 DNA: TGCGCCAGCAGAACCGAGCGGGGCTCCTACGAGCAGTACTTC
clone size: .
D gene: TRBD2
J gene: TRBJ2-7
CDR3 length: 14
V gene: TRBV5-1

CDR3 protein: CASRTVGGFEQYF
CDR3 DNA: TGTGCCAGCAGGACGGTTGGGGGTTTCGAGCAGTACTTC
clone size: many
D gene: .
J gene: TRBJ2-7
CDR3 length: 13
V gene: TRBV6-5

CDR3 protein: CASSLEEMNTEAFF
CDR3 DNA: TGTGCCAGCAGCTTGGAGGAGATGAACACTGAAGCTTTCTTT
clone size: many
D gene: .
J gene: TRBJ1-1
CDR3 length: 14
V gene: TRBV7-8

CDR3 protein: CASSPPRLPGELFF
CDR3 DNA: TGCGCCAGCAGCCCCCCCCGACTACCAGGGGAGCTGTTTTTT
clone size: .
D gene: .
J gene: TRBJ2-2
CDR3 length: 14
V gene: TRBV5-1